This T cell receptor (beta chain) derives from a study of shared clonotypes between healthy human individuals. CD45RO-negative CD8 cells positively selected for CCR7 made up the naive population, which excluded terminally differentiated effector memory CD45RA+ cells. Free of recent acute infections or vaccinations, the donors were healthy HIV-negative adults. Adult Caucasians living in Nashville, Tennessee made up all of the donors. Template for every sorted-subset replicate PCR totaled about 0.2 ug DNA, tens of thousands of T cell genomes. The table came from immunoSEQ multiplex PCR; TCRdb's copy has only in-frame clones and leaves some out. The sample records millions of clones, about 95% being singletons. Trimming pared 8 bases from V and 2 bases from J, leaving 18 bases between. The CDR3 totals 15 residues. Germline CDR1 SNHLY, CDR2 FYNNEI.

Sequencing was carried out using naive CD8+ T cells sorted from blood. This clonotype was obtained from a man younger than 30 in good health. The V gene is TRBV2, the J gene TRBJ2-5; TRBD1 might be the D (6 bases). The CDR3 DNA sequence: TGTGCCAGCGGGGGATTCAGGGGCCCTCAAGAGACCCAGTACTTC. The encoded protein is CASGGFRGPQETQYF.